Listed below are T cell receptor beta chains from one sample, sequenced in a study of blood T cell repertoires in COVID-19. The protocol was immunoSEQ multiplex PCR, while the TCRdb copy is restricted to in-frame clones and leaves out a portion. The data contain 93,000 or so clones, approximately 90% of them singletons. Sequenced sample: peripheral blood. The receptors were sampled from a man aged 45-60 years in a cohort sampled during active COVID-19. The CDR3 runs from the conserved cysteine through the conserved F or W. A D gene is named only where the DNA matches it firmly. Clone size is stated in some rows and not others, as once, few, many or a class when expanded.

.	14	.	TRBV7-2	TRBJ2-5	CASSLVYGEETQYF	TGTGCCAGCAGCTTAGTTTACGGGGAAGAGACCCAGTACTTC
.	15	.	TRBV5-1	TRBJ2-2	CASRGRPTNTGELFF	TGCGCCAGCAGAGGCAGGCCAACGAACACCGGGGAGCTGTTTTTT
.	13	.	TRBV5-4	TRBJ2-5	CASSYRGQETQYF	TGTGCCAGCAGTTATAGGGGTCAAGAGACCCAGTACTTC
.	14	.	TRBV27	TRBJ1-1	CASSPRQVGAEAFF	TGTGCCAGCAGTCCCCGACAGGTGGGCGCTGAAGCTTTCTTT
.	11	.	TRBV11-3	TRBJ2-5	CASQRSETQYF	TGTGCCAGTCAGCGCTCGGAGACCCAGTACTTC
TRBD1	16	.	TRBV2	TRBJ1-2	CASSGVPGQANYGYTF	TGTGCCAGCAGTGGGGTCCCGGGACAGGCTAACTATGGCTACACCTTC
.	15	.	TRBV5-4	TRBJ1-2	CASSLPADSRGGYTF	TGTGCCAGCAGCTTGCCAGCAGACAGCAGGGGAGGCTACACCTTC
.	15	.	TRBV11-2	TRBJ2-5	CASSLQDFNGETQYF	TGTGCCAGCAGCTTACAGGACTTTAATGGGGAGACCCAGTACTTC
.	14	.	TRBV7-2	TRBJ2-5	CASSLAGGQETQYF	TGTGCCAGCAGCTTAGCAGGGGGCCAAGAGACCCAGTACTTC
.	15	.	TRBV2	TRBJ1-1	CASSEAVVAGAGAFF	TGTGCCAGCAGTGAAGCAGTGGTCGCAGGGGCCGGAGCTTTCTTT
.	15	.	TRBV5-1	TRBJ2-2	CASSLSTGFTGELFF	TGCGCCAGCAGCTTGTCCACCGGGTTCACCGGGGAGCTGTTTTTT
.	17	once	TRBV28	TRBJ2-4	CASGPLGGMGAKNIQYF	TGTGCCAGCGGACCTCTGGGGGGAATGGGGGCCAAAAACATTCAGTACTTC
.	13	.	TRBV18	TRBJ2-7	CASSPRGEGEQYF	TGTGCCAGCTCACCCCGGGGTGAGGGCGAGCAGTACTTC
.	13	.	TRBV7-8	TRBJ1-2	CASSAASSYGYTF	TGTGCCAGCAGCGCGGCGTCCAGCTATGGCTACACCTTC
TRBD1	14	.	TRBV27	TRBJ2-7	CASSLQDRYYEQYF	TGTGCCAGCAGCCTCCAGGACAGGTACTACGAGCAGTACTTC
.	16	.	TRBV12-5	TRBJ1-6	CASAPPGRSYNSPLHF	TGTGCTAGTGCCCCCCCAGGTCGCTCCTATAATTCACCCCTCCACTTT
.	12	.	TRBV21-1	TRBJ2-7	CASIHRTYEQYF	TGTGCCAGCATCCATAGAACTTACGAGCAGTACTTC
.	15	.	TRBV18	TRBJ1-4	CASSLDRRPPEKLFF	TGTGCCAGCTCTCTCGACAGGCGCCCTCCAGAAAAACTGTTTTTT
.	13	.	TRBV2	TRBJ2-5	CASSGIGQETQYF	TGTGCCAGCAGCGGGATAGGGCAAGAGACCCAGTACTTC
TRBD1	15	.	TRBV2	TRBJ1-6	CASSAGQGVNSPLHF	TGTGCCAGCAGTGCTGGACAGGGGGTCAATTCACCCCTCCACTTT
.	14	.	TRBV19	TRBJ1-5	CASSLQGRNQPQHF	TGTGCCAGTAGTCTGCAGGGCCGCAATCAGCCCCAGCATTTT
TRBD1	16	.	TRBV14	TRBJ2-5	CASSQSTGVVRETQYF	TGTGCCAGCAGCCAGTCGACAGGGGTTGTACGGGAGACCCAGTACTTC
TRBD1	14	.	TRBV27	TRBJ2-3	CASRRQGGTDTQYF	TGTGCCAGCAGACGACAGGGAGGCACAGATACGCAGTATTTT
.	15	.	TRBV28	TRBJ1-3	CASSLVVLSGNTIYF	TGTGCCAGCAGTTTAGTAGTTCTCTCTGGAAACACCATATATTTT
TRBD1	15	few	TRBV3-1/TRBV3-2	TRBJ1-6	CASSRNRGENSPLHF	TGTGCCAGCAGCCGGAACAGGGGCGAGAATTCACCCCTCCACTTT
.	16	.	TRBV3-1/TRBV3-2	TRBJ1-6	CASSQDGGYGDSPLHF	TGTGCCAGCAGCCAAGACGGAGGGTATGGAGATTCACCCCTCCACTTT
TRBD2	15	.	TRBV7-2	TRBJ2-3	CASSPGLAGLGPQYF	TGTGCCAGCAGCCCGGGACTAGCGGGGTTGGGCCCGCAGTATTTT
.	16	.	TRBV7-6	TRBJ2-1	CASSLARVTGNNEQFF	TGTGCCAGCAGCTTAGCTAGGGTAACAGGGAACAATGAGCAGTTCTTC
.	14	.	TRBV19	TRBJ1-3	CASTPPGSGNTIYF	TGTGCCAGTACGCCTCCAGGGTCTGGAAACACCATATATTTT
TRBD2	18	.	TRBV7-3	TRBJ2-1	CASSLTAAGGGSYNEQFF	TGTGCCAGCAGCTTAACCGCTGCGGGCGGGGGCTCCTACAATGAGCAGTTCTTC
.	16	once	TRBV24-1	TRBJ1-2	CATSDPTAPSYYGYTF	TGTGCCACCAGTGACCCTACCGCTCCATCGTACTATGGCTACACCTTC
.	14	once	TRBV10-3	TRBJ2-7	CAIREAGNSPEQYF	TGTGCCATCAGGGAGGCAGGGAATTCCCCCGAGCAGTACTTC
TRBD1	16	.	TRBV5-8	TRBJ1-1	CASSYQTGGLNTEAFF	TGTGCCAGCAGCTACCAGACAGGGGGCCTGAACACTGAAGCTTTCTTT
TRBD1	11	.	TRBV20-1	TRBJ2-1	CSAVLGQDQFF	TGCAGTGCTGTACTTGGACAGGATCAGTTCTTC
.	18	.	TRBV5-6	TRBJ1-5	CASSLGYTGEYSNQPQHF	TGTGCCAGCAGCTTGGGGTACACGGGTGAATATAGCAATCAGCCCCAGCATTTT
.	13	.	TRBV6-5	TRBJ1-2	CASRAGATYGYTF	TGTGCCAGCAGAGCAGGGGCGACCTATGGCTACACCTTC
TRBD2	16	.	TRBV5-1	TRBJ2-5	CASSFGSGGPQETQYF	TGCGCCAGCAGCTTCGGTAGCGGGGGACCCCAAGAGACCCAGTACTTC
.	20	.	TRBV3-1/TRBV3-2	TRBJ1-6	CASSRNRGTSGGSYNSPLHF	TGTGCCAGCAGCCGGAATAGGGGGACCTCCGGCGGGTCCTATAATTCACCCCTCCACTTT
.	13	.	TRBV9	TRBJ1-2	CASSLDKNYGYTF	TGTGCCAGCAGCTTGGACAAGAACTATGGCTACACCTTC
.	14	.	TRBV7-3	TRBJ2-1	CASSLESTYNEQFF	TGTGCCAGCAGCTTAGAGTCAACCTACAATGAGCAGTTCTTC